This record concerns one T cell receptor beta chain sequence. The protocol was immunoSEQ multiplex PCR, while the TCRdb copy is restricted to in-frame clones and leaves out a portion. The sample lists some 500,000 clones; roughly 95% were seen once. Trimming removed 2 bases from V and 0 bases from J; junction bases left unmatched: 9. CDR1 and CDR2 from the germline V gene are KGHSH and LQKENI. This CDR3 comprises 17 residues. Only Caucasian adults living in Nashville, Tennessee served as donors. Both subsets, CD45RA+ naive and CD45RA-negative memory, were split from the CD4+ cells. The sample belongs to a study of shared clonotypes between healthy human individuals.

The rearrangement joins TRBV18 to TRBJ2-7, with TRBD1 identical over 8 bases. This sequence originates from a woman aged 25 to 39 in good health. The specimen sequenced was naive CD4+ T cells sorted from blood. The sample's subset: CD45RA+ positively selected. CDR3 DNA: TGTGCCAGCTCACCAAACAACAGGGGGGTTAGCTCCTACGAGCAGTACTTC. Residues: CASSPNNRGVSSYEQYF. Together with reference TRBV18 and TRBJ2-7, the CDR3 gives the full variable domain: NAGVMQNPRHLVRRRGQEARLRCSPMKGHSHVYWYRQLPEEGLKFMVYLQKENIIDESGMPKERFSAEFPKEGPSILRIQQVVRGDSAAYFCASSPNNRGVSSYEQYFGPGTRLTVT.